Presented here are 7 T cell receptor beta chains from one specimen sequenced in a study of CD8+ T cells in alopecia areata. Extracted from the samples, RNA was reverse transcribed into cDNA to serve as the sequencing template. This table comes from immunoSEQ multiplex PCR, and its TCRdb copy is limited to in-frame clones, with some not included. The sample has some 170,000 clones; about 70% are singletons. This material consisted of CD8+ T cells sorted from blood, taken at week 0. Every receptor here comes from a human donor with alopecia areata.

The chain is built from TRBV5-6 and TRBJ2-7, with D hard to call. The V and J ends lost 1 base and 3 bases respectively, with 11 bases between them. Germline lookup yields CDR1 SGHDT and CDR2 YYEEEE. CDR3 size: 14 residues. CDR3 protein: CASSLRMNVYEQYF. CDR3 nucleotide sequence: TGTGCCAGCAGCTTGAGAATGAATGTCTACGAGCAGTACTTC. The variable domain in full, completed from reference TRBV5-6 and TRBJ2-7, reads DAGVTQSPTHLIKTRGQQVTLRCSPKSGHDTVSWYQQALGQGPQFIFQYYEEEERQRGNFPDRFSGHQFPNYSSELNVNALLLGDSALYLCASSLRMNVYEQYFGPGTRLTVT.

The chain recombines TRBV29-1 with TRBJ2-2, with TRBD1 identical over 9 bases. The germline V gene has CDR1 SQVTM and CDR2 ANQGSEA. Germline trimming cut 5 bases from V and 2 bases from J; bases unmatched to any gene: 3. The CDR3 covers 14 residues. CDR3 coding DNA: TGCAGCGTTCGGGACAGGGACAACACCGGGGAGCTGTTTTTT. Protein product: CSVRDRDNTGELFF.

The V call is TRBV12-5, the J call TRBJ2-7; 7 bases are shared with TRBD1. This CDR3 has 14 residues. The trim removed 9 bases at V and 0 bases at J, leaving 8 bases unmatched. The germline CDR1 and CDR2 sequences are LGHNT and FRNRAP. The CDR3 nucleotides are TGTGCTAGCCAGGGACAGTCGAGCTCCTACGAGCAGTACTTC. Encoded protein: CASQGQSSSYEQYF.

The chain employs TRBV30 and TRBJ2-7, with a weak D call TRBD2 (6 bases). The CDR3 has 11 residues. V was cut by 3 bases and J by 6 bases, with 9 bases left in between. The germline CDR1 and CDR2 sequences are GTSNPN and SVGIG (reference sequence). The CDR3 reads CAWSKGLEQYF. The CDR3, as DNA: TGTGCCTGGAGCAAGGGACTCGAGCAGTACTTC.

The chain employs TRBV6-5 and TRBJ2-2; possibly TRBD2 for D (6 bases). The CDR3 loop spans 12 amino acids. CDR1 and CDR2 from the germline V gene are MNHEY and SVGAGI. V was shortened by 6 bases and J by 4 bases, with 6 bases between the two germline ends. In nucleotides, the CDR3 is TGTGCCAGCAGCGGGGGCACCGGGGAGCTGTTTTTT. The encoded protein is CASSGGTGELFF.

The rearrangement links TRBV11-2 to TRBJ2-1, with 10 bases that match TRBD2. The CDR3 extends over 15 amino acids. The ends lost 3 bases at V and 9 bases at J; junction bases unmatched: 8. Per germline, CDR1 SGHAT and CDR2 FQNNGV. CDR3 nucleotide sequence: TGTGCCAGCAGCTTCACCCAGCGGGGGGGCTTTGAGCAGTTCTTC. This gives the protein CASSFTQRGGFEQFF.

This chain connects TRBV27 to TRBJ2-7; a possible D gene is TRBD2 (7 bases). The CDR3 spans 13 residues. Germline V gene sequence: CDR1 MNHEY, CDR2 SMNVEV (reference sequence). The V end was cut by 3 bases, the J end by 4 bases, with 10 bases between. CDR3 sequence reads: CASSLGGPYEQYF. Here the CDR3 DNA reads TGTGCCAGCAGTTTGGGGGGGCCGTACGAGCAGTACTTC.